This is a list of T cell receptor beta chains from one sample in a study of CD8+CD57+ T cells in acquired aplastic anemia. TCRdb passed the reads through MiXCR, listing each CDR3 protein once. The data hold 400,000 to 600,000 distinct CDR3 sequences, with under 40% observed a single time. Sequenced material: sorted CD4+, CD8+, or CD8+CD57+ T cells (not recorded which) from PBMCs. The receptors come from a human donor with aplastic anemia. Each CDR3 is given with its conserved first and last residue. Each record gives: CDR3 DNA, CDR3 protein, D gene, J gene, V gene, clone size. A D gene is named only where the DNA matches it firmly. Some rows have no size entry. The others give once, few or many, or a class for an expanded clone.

CDR3 DNA: TGTGCCAGCAGTGTACCGGGACAGGGGACCGAGCAGTACTTC
CDR3 protein: CASSVPGQGTEQYF
D gene: TRBD1
J gene: TRBJ2-7
V gene: TRBV9
clone size: NA

CDR3 DNA: TGTGCCAGCAGCTACTATTCTAGTGGCGAGACCCAGTACTTC
CDR3 protein: CASSYYSSGETQYF
D gene: NA
J gene: TRBJ2-5
V gene: TRBV7-2
clone size: NA

CDR3 DNA: TGCAGTGCTAGAGAGCCAAGCGGAGACACAGATACGCAGTATTTT
CDR3 protein: CSAREPSGDTDTQYF
D gene: NA
J gene: TRBJ2-3
V gene: TRBV20-1
clone size: many

CDR3 DNA: TGTGCCAGTAGTATAGGAGGGACAGGGGAATCACCCCTCCACTTT
CDR3 protein: CASSIGGTGESPLHF
D gene: TRBD1
J gene: TRBJ1-6
V gene: TRBV19
clone size: many

CDR3 DNA: TGCAGTGCGACAAATAGAGCTTACTCAACTGATGAAAAACTGTTTTTT
CDR3 protein: CSATNRAYSTDEKLFF
D gene: NA
J gene: TRBJ1-4
V gene: TRBV20-1
clone size: NA

CDR3 DNA: TGCGCCAGCAGCGTACAACCCCTTGGACAGGTCAATTCACCCCTCCACTTT
CDR3 protein: CASSVQPLGQVNSPLHF
D gene: TRBD1
J gene: TRBJ1-6
V gene: TRBV5-1
clone size: many

CDR3 DNA: TGTGCCACCAACCCGGGACAGGGATTGGACGAGCAGTACTTC
CDR3 protein: CATNPGQGLDEQYF
D gene: TRBD1
J gene: TRBJ2-7
V gene: TRBV15
clone size: many

CDR3 DNA: TGTGCCAGTAGTATTGTAGGAGGGGCGCAGACCCAGTACTTC
CDR3 protein: CASSIVGGAQTQYF
D gene: NA
J gene: TRBJ2-5
V gene: TRBV19
clone size: NA

CDR3 DNA: TGCAGTGCTAGATTCCCTCCCGAGCCTGATACGCAGTATTTT
CDR3 protein: CSARFPPEPDTQYF
D gene: NA
J gene: TRBJ2-3
V gene: TRBV20-1
clone size: many

CDR3 DNA: TGTGCCAGCAGCCCAGCCCTCGGACTAGCGGGAGACTACGAGCAGTACTTC
CDR3 protein: CASSPALGLAGDYEQYF
D gene: TRBD2
J gene: TRBJ2-7
V gene: TRBV7-8
clone size: many

CDR3 DNA: TGCGCCACCGTTGGGTTGGACACTGAAGCTTTCTTT
CDR3 protein: CATVGLDTEAFF
D gene: NA
J gene: TRBJ1-1
V gene: TRBV10-2
clone size: few

CDR3 DNA: TGTGCCAGCGAAGACAGGGGATACTACGAGCAGTACTTC
CDR3 protein: CASEDRGYYEQYF
D gene: TRBD1
J gene: TRBJ2-7
V gene: TRBV2
clone size: many

CDR3 DNA: TGCGCCAGCAGCCAAGAGACAGGGCCTATTGCTGGGGCCAACGTCCTGACTTTC
CDR3 protein: CASSQETGPIAGANVLTF
D gene: TRBD1
J gene: TRBJ2-6
V gene: TRBV4-1
clone size: NA

CDR3 DNA: TGTGCCAGCAGTTACGGCCCAGCCGGAAACACCATATATTTT
CDR3 protein: CASSYGPAGNTIYF
D gene: NA
J gene: TRBJ1-3
V gene: TRBV6-5
clone size: NA

CDR3 DNA: TGTGCCAGCAGCCCAGACGAGACTAGCGGGCGGTACGAGCAGTACTTC
CDR3 protein: CASSPDETSGRYEQYF
D gene: TRBD2
J gene: TRBJ2-7
V gene: TRBV9
clone size: NA

CDR3 DNA: TGTGCCAGCAGCTTTGACAGGGACCACCGCGAGCAGTACTTC
CDR3 protein: CASSFDRDHREQYF
D gene: TRBD1
J gene: TRBJ2-7
V gene: TRBV7-3
clone size: NA

CDR3 DNA: TGCAGTGTACAGGGGCTGGGCAATCAGCCCCAGCATTTT
CDR3 protein: CSVQGLGNQPQHF
D gene: TRBD1
J gene: TRBJ1-5
V gene: TRBV20-1
clone size: NA

CDR3 DNA: TGCGCCAGCAGCCAAGGACTAGCACGGAATGAGCAGTTCTTC
CDR3 protein: CASSQGLARNEQFF
D gene: TRBD2
J gene: TRBJ2-1
V gene: TRBV4-3
clone size: NA

CDR3 DNA: TGTGCCAGCCGCCTGCGGGGCAGTGAGCAGTTCTTC
CDR3 protein: CASRLRGSEQFF
D gene: NA
J gene: TRBJ2-1
V gene: TRBV2
clone size: many

CDR3 DNA: TGTGCCAGCAGCTTATCTAGCGGGGGGGCGGTAGATACGCAGTATTTT
CDR3 protein: CASSLSSGGAVDTQYF
D gene: TRBD2
J gene: TRBJ2-3
V gene: TRBV7-6
clone size: many

CDR3 DNA: TGTGCCAGCAGCTCCCGGACAGCTCTTAATTCACCCCTCCACTTT
CDR3 protein: CASSSRTALNSPLHF
D gene: NA
J gene: TRBJ1-6
V gene: TRBV5-4
clone size: few

CDR3 DNA: TGTGCCAGCAGTTTTAGCAGGGTGACTGAAGCTTTCTTT
CDR3 protein: CASSFSRVTEAFF
D gene: NA
J gene: TRBJ1-1
V gene: TRBV12-3/TRBV12-4
clone size: few

CDR3 DNA: TGTGCCACCACATTCAAGACAGGGAGGCCCTACAATGAGCAGTTCTTC
CDR3 protein: CATTFKTGRPYNEQFF
D gene: NA
J gene: TRBJ2-1
V gene: TRBV19
clone size: NA

CDR3 DNA: TGTGCCATCGGGGGCCCGTATAATTCACCCCTCCACTTT
CDR3 protein: CAIGGPYNSPLHF
D gene: NA
J gene: TRBJ1-6
V gene: TRBV10-3
clone size: once

CDR3 DNA: TGCAGTGCTAGGGGGGGTGGCGATTCACCCCTCCACTTT
CDR3 protein: CSARGGGDSPLHF
D gene: NA
J gene: TRBJ1-6
V gene: TRBV20-1
clone size: few

CDR3 DNA: TGTGCCAGCAACCAAGCAGGTCAATACACTGAAGCTTTCTTT
CDR3 protein: CASNQAGQYTEAFF
D gene: NA
J gene: TRBJ1-1
V gene: TRBV9
clone size: few

CDR3 DNA: TGTGCCAGCCCAGGGGGGAAGGGTGAAAAACTGTTTTTT
CDR3 protein: CASPGGKGEKLFF
D gene: TRBD1
J gene: TRBJ1-4
V gene: TRBV7-9
clone size: NA

CDR3 DNA: TGTGCTATTAGCGGACGAGGGTCCGGGGAGCTGTTTTTT
CDR3 protein: CAISGRGSGELFF
D gene: NA
J gene: TRBJ2-2
V gene: TRBV19
clone size: many

CDR3 DNA: TGTGCCAGCAGTTGGTACATAAACTCTGGGGCCAACGTCCTGACTTTC
CDR3 protein: CASSWYINSGANVLTF
D gene: NA
J gene: TRBJ2-6
V gene: TRBV12-3/TRBV12-4
clone size: NA

CDR3 DNA: TGTGCCAGCAGAAAGGGGCCCTATGCCTCCACAGATACGCAGTATTTT
CDR3 protein: CASRKGPYASTDTQYF
D gene: NA
J gene: TRBJ2-3
V gene: TRBV6-1
clone size: NA

CDR3 DNA: TGCAGTGCTAGACTGAGGGGCACAGATACGCAGTATTTT
CDR3 protein: CSARLRGTDTQYF
D gene: NA
J gene: TRBJ2-3
V gene: TRBV20-1
clone size: many

CDR3 DNA: TGTGCCACCAGCAGAGCTCGCGGGACAGGGGGCTCAGATACGCAGTATTTT
CDR3 protein: CATSRARGTGGSDTQYF
D gene: TRBD1
J gene: TRBJ2-3
V gene: TRBV15
clone size: NA

CDR3 DNA: TGTGCCAGCAGCACGTGGCCAGGGGAGCCCCAGCATTTT
CDR3 protein: CASSTWPGEPQHF
D gene: NA
J gene: TRBJ1-5
V gene: TRBV5-5
clone size: few

CDR3 DNA: TGTGCCAGCAGCTTAGAGTCCCTTTCACCCCTCCACTTT
CDR3 protein: CASSLESLSPLHF
D gene: NA
J gene: TRBJ1-6
V gene: TRBV7-2
clone size: few

CDR3 DNA: TGTGCCAGCAGTTCCGGGACAGAGTATGGCTACACCTTC
CDR3 protein: CASSSGTEYGYTF
D gene: TRBD1
J gene: TRBJ1-2
V gene: TRBV12-3/TRBV12-4
clone size: many

CDR3 DNA: TGTGCCAGCACCGTTCGTGGGGCCAACGTCCTGACTTTC
CDR3 protein: CASTVRGANVLTF
D gene: NA
J gene: TRBJ2-6
V gene: TRBV7-2
clone size: once

CDR3 DNA: TGTGCCAGCAGTTACATTGGCGAGCAGTACTTC
CDR3 protein: CASSYIGEQYF
D gene: NA
J gene: TRBJ2-7
V gene: TRBV6-2/TRBV6-3
clone size: few

CDR3 DNA: TGTGCCAGCAGCCATACAGGGAAGGAACAGCCCCAGCATTTT
CDR3 protein: CASSHTGKEQPQHF
D gene: NA
J gene: TRBJ1-5
V gene: TRBV12-3/TRBV12-4
clone size: few

CDR3 DNA: TGTGCCATCAGCAGCCCGAATTACTCTGGAAACACCATATATTTT
CDR3 protein: CAISSPNYSGNTIYF
D gene: NA
J gene: TRBJ1-3
V gene: TRBV10-3
clone size: NA

CDR3 DNA: TGTGCCATCAGTCGGACCCAGGGGGCTCTGGGCAAAAACATTCAGTACTTC
CDR3 protein: CAISRTQGALGKNIQYF
D gene: TRBD1
J gene: TRBJ2-4
V gene: TRBV10-3
clone size: many

CDR3 DNA: TGTGCCAGCAGTTTCGATGGAGACAGGGGAAGATATAATTCACCCCTCCACTTT
CDR3 protein: CASSFDGDRGRYNSPLHF
D gene: TRBD1
J gene: TRBJ1-6
V gene: TRBV25-1
clone size: NA

CDR3 DNA: TGTGCCAGTAGTCCTGCCTGGGGCAGCTCACCCCTCCACTTT
CDR3 protein: CASSPAWGSSPLHF
D gene: NA
J gene: TRBJ1-6
V gene: TRBV19
clone size: NA

CDR3 DNA: TGCAGTGCTAGAGAGGGCAACGAGCCCCAGCATTTT
CDR3 protein: CSAREGNEPQHF
D gene: NA
J gene: TRBJ1-5
V gene: TRBV20-1
clone size: many

CDR3 DNA: TGTGCCAGCAGCCAAGGGGAAGCGGGAGGTTACGAGCAGTACTTC
CDR3 protein: CASSQGEAGGYEQYF
D gene: TRBD2
J gene: TRBJ2-7
V gene: TRBV4-2
clone size: many

CDR3 DNA: TGCAGTGCTTCTAGTCCGAGCACAGATACGCAGTATTTT
CDR3 protein: CSASSPSTDTQYF
D gene: NA
J gene: TRBJ2-3
V gene: TRBV20-1
clone size: few

CDR3 DNA: TGTGCCAGCAGCTTAGCGACAGGGCATGAAATTCCTACCTACGAGCAGTACTTC
CDR3 protein: CASSLATGHEIPTYEQYF
D gene: TRBD1
J gene: TRBJ2-7
V gene: TRBV11-1
clone size: NA

CDR3 DNA: TGTGCCAGCAGTACAAGGGGGGAATGGCCCCAGCATTTT
CDR3 protein: CASSTRGEWPQHF
D gene: NA
J gene: TRBJ1-5
V gene: TRBV2
clone size: many

CDR3 DNA: TGTGCCAGCGGGGACGGGGGCTATGGCTACACCTTC
CDR3 protein: CASGDGGYGYTF
D gene: NA
J gene: TRBJ1-2
V gene: TRBV6-1
clone size: few

CDR3 DNA: TGTGCCAGCAGCTTAGGGACCACAGGGGGACAAGAGACCCAGTACTTC
CDR3 protein: CASSLGTTGGQETQYF
D gene: TRBD1
J gene: TRBJ2-5
V gene: TRBV11-1
clone size: few

CDR3 DNA: TGTGCCAGCAGCTTCCAGACAGGGGCGGACAATCAGCCCCAGCATTTT
CDR3 protein: CASSFQTGADNQPQHF
D gene: TRBD1
J gene: TRBJ1-5
V gene: TRBV7-8
clone size: many